This is a list of T cell receptor beta chains from one sample in a study of blood T cell repertoires in COVID-19. TCRdb's table, derived via immunoSEQ multiplex PCR, lists solely in-frame clones and lacks some. In the table there are about 39,000 clones, 70% to 90% of which are singletons. The material sequenced was peripheral blood. The receptors shown here come from a human donor in a cohort sampled during active COVID-19. Each CDR3 is given with its conserved first and last residue. Each record gives: clone size, J gene, D gene, V gene, CDR3 DNA, CDR3 protein. The D gene is left open where the match is weak. Clone size, where shown, is once, few, many, or a class for clones that have expanded.

few TRBJ1-6 . TRBV21-1 TGTGCCAGCAGCAAACCCCTCCTGAGATGGGGCGGAAATTCACCCCTCCACTTT CASSKPLLRWGGNSPLHF
. TRBJ2-1 TRBD2 TRBV5-1 TGCGCCAGCACCCCACCTTCTAGCGGGGGGGTAGGTGAGCAGTTCTTC CASTPPSSGGVGEQFF
. TRBJ2-3 TRBD1 TRBV13 TGTGCCAGCAGCCACCCTCTAGCGGACAGGGGCTCAGATACGCAGTATTTT CASSHPLADRGSDTQYF
. TRBJ2-5 TRBD2 TRBV5-1 TGCGCCAGCAGCTTGTCACTAGCGGCCGGAGAGACCCAGTACTTC CASSLSLAAGETQYF
few TRBJ1-5 . TRBV28 TGTGCCAGCAGTTTTTTTTTACAGCCCCAGCATTTT CASSFFLQPQHF
. TRBJ1-1 . TRBV20-1 TGCAGTGCCAGTAACAGGGTGCTGAACACTGAAGCTTTCTTT CSASNRVLNTEAFF
. TRBJ2-3 TRBD2 TRBV7-3 TGTGCCAGCAGTATCCTCGAGCGGGGGACCACAGATACGCAGTATTTT CASSILERGTTDTQYF
. TRBJ2-3 TRBD2 TRBV5-4 TGTGCCAGCAGCTCACTGGGCGGGGGGCGGAAAGATACGCAGTATTTT CASSSLGGGRKDTQYF
. TRBJ2-7 TRBD1 TRBV19 TGTGCCAGTAGTCCCGGGACAGTGGATTACGAGCAGTACTTC CASSPGTVDYEQYF
. TRBJ2-7 . TRBV4-1 TGCGCCAGCAGCCCCGATGGACAGCCCTTGAGGGAGCAGTACTTC CASSPDGQPLREQYF
. TRBJ1-6 . TRBV5-4 TGTGCCAGCAGCATCCGGGACTATAATTCACCCCTCCACTTT CASSIRDYNSPLHF
. TRBJ2-5 TRBD1 TRBV5-5 TGTGCCAGCAGCCTAGGACAGGGGGCATGGCGGGAGACCCAGTACTTC CASSLGQGAWRETQYF
. TRBJ1-5 TRBD1 TRBV5-6 TGTGCCAGCAGTATACTAGACAGGGGGCTGAGTCAGCCCCAGCATTTT CASSILDRGLSQPQHF
. TRBJ2-1 . TRBV27 TGTGCCAGCAGTTTTCGATCCGGGAGTGATGAGCAGTTCTTC CASSFRSGSDEQFF
. TRBJ2-6 TRBD1 TRBV10-3 TGTGCCATCAGTGAGTGGGGGACAGGAGGTGGAGGGGCCAACGTCCTGACTTTC CAISEWGTGGGGANVLTF
. TRBJ2-7 . TRBV29-1 TGCAGCGTTGGCGGTACCTACGAGCAGTACTTC CSVGGTYEQYF
. TRBJ1-3 TRBD1 TRBV28 TGTGCCAGCAGTTTCTCCCCAGGGGGCGGTGGAAACACCATATATTTT CASSFSPGGGGNTIYF
. TRBJ1-3 . TRBV5-1 TGCGCCAGCAGCTTGGTCCAGGGGTCCGGAAACACCATATATTTT CASSLVQGSGNTIYF
. TRBJ1-1 TRBD1 TRBV19 TGTGCCAGTAGTTATCAGGGGGCCAACACTGAAGCTTTCTTT CASSYQGANTEAFF
. TRBJ1-1 . TRBV18 TGTGCCAGCTCACCACCCTCCACTGAAGCTTTCTTT CASSPPSTEAFF
once TRBJ2-7 TRBD1 TRBV27 TGTGCCAGCAGTGACCACAGGGGCAGCTCCTACGAGCAGTACTTC CASSDHRGSSYEQYF
. TRBJ1-1 TRBD1 TRBV12-3/TRBV12-4 TGTGCCAGCAGCTCACAGGGGGAAATGTCTCTTTTCTTT CASSSQGEMSLFF
. TRBJ2-5 . TRBV3-1/TRBV3-2 TGTGCCAGCAGCCATGGGGCCCTCCAAGAGACCCAGTACTTC CASSHGALQETQYF
. TRBJ2-1 TRBD2 TRBV7-7 TGTGCTAGCAGCCCCATTAGCGGGGGGGTGGATGAGCAGTTCTTC CASSPISGGVDEQFF
few TRBJ2-7 TRBD2 TRBV3-1/TRBV3-2 TGTGCCAGCAGCCACTCCGGGACTAGCGGCGAGCAGTACTTC CASSHSGTSGEQYF
. TRBJ1-3 TRBD1 TRBV2 TGTGCCAGCAGTGATTTAGGGGGCTACGGAAACACCATATATTTT CASSDLGGYGNTIYF
once TRBJ2-1 TRBD2 TRBV12-5 TGTGCTAGTGGTTTGGTACTAGCGGGGGGCCTTAGCTCCTACAATGAGCAGTTCTTC CASGLVLAGGLSSYNEQFF